These 7 T cell receptor beta chains came from one sample sequenced in a study of T-cell memory formation after mild COVID-19. TCRdb re-analysed the 5' RACE reads in MiXCR, keeping a single row per CDR3 protein. This table holds about 400,000 distinct CDR3 sequences, 16% found once. Sequencing used PBMCs or a T cell subset sorted from them (not recorded which). These receptors were collected from a man between 18 and 29 years old who had mild COVID-19 (a few samples of this study predate the infection). Cell type and time point are not known.

The rearrangement joins TRBV6-5 to TRBJ1-1; 9 positions match TRBD1. The V gene's germline CDR1 is MNHEY and CDR2 SVGAGI. Trimming at V came to 2 bases and at J to 6 bases, leaving 10 bases not matched to a gene. The CDR3 is 16 residues long. The DNA of the CDR3 is TGTGCCAGCAGTTACCCCCTCGGACAGGGGTTTGCTGAAGCTTTCTTT. Translation gives CASSYPLGQGFAEAFF.

The sample holds a few counts of this clonotype. V is TRBV12-3 or TRBV12-4 and J is TRBJ2-1, with TRBD2 matching over 12 bases. With 5 bases clipped from V and 8 bases from J, the junction kept 10 bases outside the gene matches. The CDR3 sequence is 16 residues long. The CDR3 coding sequence is TGTGCCAGCAGTCCCAGGACTAGCGGGGCAGTGGATGAGCAGTTCTTC. This encodes CASSPRTSGAVDEQFF.

There are a few counts of this clonotype. This chain uses TRBV5-1 with TRBJ2-1; D might be TRBD1 or TRBD2, each matching 7 bases. Trimming removed 2 bases from V and 6 bases from J, with 15 bases in between. The germline V gene encodes CDR1 SGHRS and CDR2 YFSETQ. This CDR3 region has 15 residues. CDR3 residues: CASSFRTGGGNEQFF. The CDR3 DNA follows: TGCGCCAGCAGCTTCCGGACAGGCGGGGGCAATGAGCAGTTCTTC.

This clonotype was seen more than once but under ten times. CDR3 in amino acids: CASSQQWGQNTGELFF. DNA for the CDR3: TGCGCCAGCAGCCAACAGTGGGGGCAGAACACCGGGGAGCTGTTTTTT. The chain joins TRBV4-3 to TRBJ2-2; a weak D match, TRBD1 (6 bases). V lost 2 bases and J 1 base, leaving 11 bases between the germline ends. This CDR3 region has 16 residues. Germline V gene lookup returns CDR1 LGHNA and CDR2 YSLEER.

This clonotype was seen a few times. The chain carries TRBV5-8 and TRBJ2-3; D is ambiguous. From germline, CDR1 is SGHTS and CDR2 YDEGEE. V gave up 4 bases and J gave up 2 bases, with 23 bases separating them. The CDR3 loop spans 18 amino acids. The CDR3 sequence: CASSNLGVPTGLTDTQYF. The CDR3 DNA reads as TGTGCCAGCAGCAACTTGGGTGTTCCAACCGGCCTCACAGATACGCAGTATTTT.

This chain joins TRBV20-1 and TRBJ2-3, with D unclear. The CDR3 runs 13 residues. Trimming stripped 2 bases from V and 4 bases from J, with 10 bases between. The germline V gene encodes CDR1 DFQATT and CDR2 SNEGSKA (reference sequence). The DNA for the CDR3 is TGCAGTGCTAGAAAGGATGCCGCAGATACGCAGTATTTT. It translates to CSARKDAADTQYF.

This chain uses TRBV15 with TRBJ2-5; D remains ambiguous. The CDR3 extends over 12 amino acids. The V end lost 5 bases, the J end lost 5 bases, and 9 bases lay between the germline ends. The germline gives CDR1 LNHNV, CDR2 YYDKDF (reference sequence). CDR3 in DNA: TGTGCCACCAGCCGCGGTCGGGAGACCCAGTACTTC. It specifies CATSRGRETQYF.